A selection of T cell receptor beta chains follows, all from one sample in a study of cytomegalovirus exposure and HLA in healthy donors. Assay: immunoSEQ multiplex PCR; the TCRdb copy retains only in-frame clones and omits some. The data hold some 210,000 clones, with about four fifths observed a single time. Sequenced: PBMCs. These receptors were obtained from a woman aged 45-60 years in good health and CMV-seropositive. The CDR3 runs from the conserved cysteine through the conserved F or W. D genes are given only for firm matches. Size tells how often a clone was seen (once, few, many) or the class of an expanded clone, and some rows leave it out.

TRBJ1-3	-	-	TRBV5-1	CASSLGGGPGNTIYF	TGCGCCAGCAGCTTGGGGGGGGGCCCTGGAAACACCATATATTTT
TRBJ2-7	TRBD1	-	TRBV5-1	CASSTGQGVRGRYF	TGCGCCAGCAGCACGGGACAGGGCGTACGCGGCCGGTACTTC
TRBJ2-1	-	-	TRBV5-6	CASSLGPGVSYNEQFF	TGTGCCAGCAGCTTGGGGCCAGGTGTCTCCTACAATGAGCAGTTCTTC
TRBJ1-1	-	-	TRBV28	CASSLRRGNTEAFF	TGTGCCAGCAGTTTACGAAGGGGGAACACTGAAGCTTTCTTT
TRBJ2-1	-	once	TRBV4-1	CASSQEGARVINEQFF	TGCGCCAGCAGCCAAGAGGGGGCCCGGGTTATCAATGAGCAGTTCTTC
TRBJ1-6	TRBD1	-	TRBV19	CASSTEGTGRSPLHF	TGTGCCAGTAGTACCGAGGGGACAGGTCGCTCACCCCTCCACTTT
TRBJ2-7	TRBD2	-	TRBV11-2	CASSSGGGRYEQYF	TGTGCCAGCAGCTCTGGCGGGGGGCGGTACGAGCAGTACTTC
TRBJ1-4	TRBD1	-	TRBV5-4	CASAGTEDEKLFF	TGTGCCAGCGCCGGGACAGAGGATGAAAAACTGTTTTTT
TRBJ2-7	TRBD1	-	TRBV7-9	CASSERARQGNYEQYF	TGTGCCAGCAGCGAACGGGCCAGACAGGGCAACTACGAGCAGTACTTC
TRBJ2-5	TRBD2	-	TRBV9	CASSRLAGAEAQETQYF	TGTGCCAGCAGCAGATTAGCGGGGGCAGAGGCCCAAGAGACCCAGTACTTC
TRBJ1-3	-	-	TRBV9	CASSVYRDSGNTIYF	TGTGCCAGCAGCGTTTACAGGGACTCTGGAAACACCATATATTTT
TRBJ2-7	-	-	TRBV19	CASSTSAPYEQYF	TGTGCCAGTAGTACCAGCGCGCCCTACGAGCAGTACTTC
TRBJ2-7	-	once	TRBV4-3	CASSQDSFFGSSYEQYF	TGCGCCAGCAGCCAAGATTCATTCTTTGGCAGTTCCTACGAGCAGTACTTC
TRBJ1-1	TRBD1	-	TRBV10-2	CASRGTVGQGMAEAFF	TGCGCCAGCAGGGGGACGGTAGGACAGGGTATGGCTGAAGCTTTCTTT
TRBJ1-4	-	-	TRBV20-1	CSARPNEKLFF	TGCAGTGCTAGACCAAATGAAAAACTGTTTTTT
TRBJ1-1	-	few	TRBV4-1	CASSLIGVRAFF	TGCGCCAGCAGCCTGATCGGGGTTCGAGCTTTCTTT
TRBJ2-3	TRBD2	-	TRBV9	CASSVRGGFTDTQYF	TGTGCCAGCAGCGTACGCGGGGGATTCACAGATACGCAGTATTTT
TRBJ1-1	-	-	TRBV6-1	CASSRGDTEAFF	TGTGCCAGCTCCAGGGGAGACACTGAAGCTTTCTTT
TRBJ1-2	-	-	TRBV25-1	CASSALQASSYTF	TGTGCCAGCAGTGCCTTACAGGCATCCAGCTACACCTTC
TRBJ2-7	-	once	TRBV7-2	CASSLGGGPYEQYF	TGTGCCAGCAGCTTGGGAGGGGGGCCCTACGAGCAGTACTTC
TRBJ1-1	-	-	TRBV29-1	CSVWFGEAFF	TGCAGCGTTTGGTTCGGTGAAGCTTTCTTT
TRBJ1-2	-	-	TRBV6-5	CASSETPNYGYTF	TGTGCCAGCAGTGAAACACCCAACTATGGCTACACCTTC
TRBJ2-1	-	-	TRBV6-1	CASSDFFGGGGEQFF	TGTGCCAGCAGTGACTTTTTTGGGGGCGGGGGTGAGCAGTTCTTC
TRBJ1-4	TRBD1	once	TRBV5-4	CASRGQGEGEKLFF	TGTGCCAGCAGGGGACAGGGGGAGGGTGAAAAACTGTTTTTT
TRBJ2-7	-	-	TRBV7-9	CASSLGPGTNYEQYF	TGTGCCAGCAGCTTAGGTCCGGGTACAAACTACGAGCAGTACTTC
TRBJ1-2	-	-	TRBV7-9	CASSLSRNYGYTF	TGTGCCAGCAGCTTAAGCAGGAACTATGGCTACACCTTC
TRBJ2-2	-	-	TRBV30	CAWSIRVGGELFF	TGTGCCTGGAGTATTCGGGTCGGCGGGGAGCTGTTTTTT
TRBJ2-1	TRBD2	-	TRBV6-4	CASSDGTTNEQFF	TGTGCCAGCAGTGACGGGACTACCAATGAGCAGTTCTTC
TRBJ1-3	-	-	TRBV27	CASSLDMRDGGNTIYF	TGTGCCAGCAGCCTGGACATGCGTGATGGTGGAAACACCATATATTTT
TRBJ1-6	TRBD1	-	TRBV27	CASSVRQGRQPGLSPLHF	TGTGCCAGCAGTGTCAGACAGGGGCGGCAGCCGGGCTTGTCACCCCTCCACTTT
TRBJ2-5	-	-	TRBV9	CASSVGNYPEQGAQYF	TGTGCCAGCAGCGTAGGAAATTATCCCGAACAAGGGGCCCAGTACTTC
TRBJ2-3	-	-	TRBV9	CASSDGAGAEYTDTQYF	TGTGCCAGCAGCGATGGGGCGGGGGCCGAATACACAGATACGCAGTATTTT
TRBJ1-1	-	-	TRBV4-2	CASSQEQGHNTEAFF	TGTGCCAGCAGCCAAGAGCAGGGACATAACACTGAAGCTTTCTTT
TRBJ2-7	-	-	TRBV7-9	CASSLDGESYEQYF	TGTGCCAGCAGCTTAGACGGAGAGTCCTACGAGCAGTACTTC
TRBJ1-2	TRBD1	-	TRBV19	CASGQGAHYGYTF	TGTGCCAGCGGACAGGGGGCTCACTATGGCTACACCTTC
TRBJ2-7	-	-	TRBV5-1	CASTGDLGREQYF	TGCGCCAGCACGGGAGATTTAGGGCGCGAGCAGTACTTC
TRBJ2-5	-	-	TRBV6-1	CASSESYQETQYF	TGTGCCAGCAGTGAATCGTACCAAGAGACCCAGTACTTC
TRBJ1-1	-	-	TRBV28	CASSAGFSRPTEAFF	TGTGCCAGCAGTGCCGGGTTCTCCCGCCCCACTGAAGCTTTCTTT
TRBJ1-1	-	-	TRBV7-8	CASSVRHGNTEAFF	TGTGCCAGCAGCGTAAGACATGGGAACACTGAAGCTTTCTTT
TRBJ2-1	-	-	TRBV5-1	CASSYRGQSWGEQFF	TGCGCCAGCAGCTACCGGGGACAATCTTGGGGTGAGCAGTTCTTC